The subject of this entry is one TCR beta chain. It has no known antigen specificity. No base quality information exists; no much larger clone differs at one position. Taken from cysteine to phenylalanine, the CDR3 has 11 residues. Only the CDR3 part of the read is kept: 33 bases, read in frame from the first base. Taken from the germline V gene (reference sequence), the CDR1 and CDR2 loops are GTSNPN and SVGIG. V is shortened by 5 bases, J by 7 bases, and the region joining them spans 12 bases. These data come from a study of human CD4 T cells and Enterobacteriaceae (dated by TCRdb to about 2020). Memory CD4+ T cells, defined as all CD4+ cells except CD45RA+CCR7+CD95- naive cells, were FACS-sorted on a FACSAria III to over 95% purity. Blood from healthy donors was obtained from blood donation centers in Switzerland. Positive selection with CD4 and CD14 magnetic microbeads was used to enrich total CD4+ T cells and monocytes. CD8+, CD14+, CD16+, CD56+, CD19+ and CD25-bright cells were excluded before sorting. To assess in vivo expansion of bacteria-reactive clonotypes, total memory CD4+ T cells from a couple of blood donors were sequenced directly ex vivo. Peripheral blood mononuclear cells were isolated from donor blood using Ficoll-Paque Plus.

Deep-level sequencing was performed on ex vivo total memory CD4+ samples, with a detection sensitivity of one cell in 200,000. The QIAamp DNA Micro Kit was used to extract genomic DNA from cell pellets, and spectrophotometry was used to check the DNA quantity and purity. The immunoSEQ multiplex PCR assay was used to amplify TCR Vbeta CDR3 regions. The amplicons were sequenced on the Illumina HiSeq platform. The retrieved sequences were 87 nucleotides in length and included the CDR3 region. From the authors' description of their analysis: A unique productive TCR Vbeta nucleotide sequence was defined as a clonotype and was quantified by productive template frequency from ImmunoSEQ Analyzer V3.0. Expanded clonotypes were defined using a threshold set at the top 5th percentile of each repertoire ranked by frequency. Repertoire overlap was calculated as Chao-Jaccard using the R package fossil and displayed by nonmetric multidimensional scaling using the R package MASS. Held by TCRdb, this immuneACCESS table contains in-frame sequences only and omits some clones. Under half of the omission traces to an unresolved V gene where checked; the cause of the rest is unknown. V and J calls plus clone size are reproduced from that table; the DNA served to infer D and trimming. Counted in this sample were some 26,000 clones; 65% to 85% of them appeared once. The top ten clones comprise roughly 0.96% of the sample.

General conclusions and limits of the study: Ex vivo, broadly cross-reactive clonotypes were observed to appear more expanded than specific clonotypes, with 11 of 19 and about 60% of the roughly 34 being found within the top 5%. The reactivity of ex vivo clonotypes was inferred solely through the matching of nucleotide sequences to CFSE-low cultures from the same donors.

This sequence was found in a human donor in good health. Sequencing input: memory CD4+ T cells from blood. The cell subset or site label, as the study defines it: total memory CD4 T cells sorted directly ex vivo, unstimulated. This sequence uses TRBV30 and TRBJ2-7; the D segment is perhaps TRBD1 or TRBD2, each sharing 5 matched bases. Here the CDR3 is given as CAWGTTLEQYF. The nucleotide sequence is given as TGTGCCTGGGGGACGACATTGGAGCAGTACTTC.